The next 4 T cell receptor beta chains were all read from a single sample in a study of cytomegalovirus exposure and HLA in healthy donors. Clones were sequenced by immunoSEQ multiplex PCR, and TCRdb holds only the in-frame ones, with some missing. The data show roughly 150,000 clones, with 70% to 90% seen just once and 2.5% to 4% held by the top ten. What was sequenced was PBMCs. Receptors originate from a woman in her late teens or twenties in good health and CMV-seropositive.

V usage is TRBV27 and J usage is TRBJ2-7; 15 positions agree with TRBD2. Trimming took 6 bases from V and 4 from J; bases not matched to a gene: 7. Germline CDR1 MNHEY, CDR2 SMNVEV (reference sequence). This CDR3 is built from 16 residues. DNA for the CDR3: TGTGCCAGCAGGGGACCCGGGACTAGCGGGAGGTACGAGCAGTACTTC. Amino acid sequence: CASRGPGTSGRYEQYF.

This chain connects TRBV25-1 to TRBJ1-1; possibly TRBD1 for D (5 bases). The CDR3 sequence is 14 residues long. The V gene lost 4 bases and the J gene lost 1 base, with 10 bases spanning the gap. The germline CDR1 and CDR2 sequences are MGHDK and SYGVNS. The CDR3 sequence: CASSGAQGNTEAFF. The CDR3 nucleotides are TGTGCCAGCAGTGGAGCCCAGGGGAACACTGAAGCTTTCTTT.

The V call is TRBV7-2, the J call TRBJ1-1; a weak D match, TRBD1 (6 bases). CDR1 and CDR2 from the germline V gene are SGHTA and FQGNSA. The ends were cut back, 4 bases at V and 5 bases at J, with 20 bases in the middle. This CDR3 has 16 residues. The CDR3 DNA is TGTGCCAGCAGCTGGGGGGGGAACAGGGAGCGGACTGAAGCTTTCTTT. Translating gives CASSWGGNRERTEAFF.

CDR3 residues: CASSSLAGVTDTQYF. CDR3 bases: TGTGCCAGCAGCTCACTAGCGGGGGTCACAGATACGCAGTATTTT. The chain recombines TRBV7-9 with TRBJ2-3, with 11 bases fitting TRBD2. The CDR3 consists of 15 residues. Germline loops: CDR1 SEHNR, CDR2 FQNEAQ (reference sequence). The J segment lost 2 bases and the V segment lost 4 bases, leaving 2 bases of the junction unmatched.